This TCR beta chain was obtained from a study of PD-1 blockade in classical Hodgkin lymphoma. CDR3 length equals 15 residues. V was shortened by 2 bases and J by 2 bases, with 10 bases between the two germline ends. Germline-derived CDR1 and CDR2 are SGHNT and YYREEE (reference sequence). TCRdb's copy holds only in-frame clones and misses some; the assay was immunoSEQ multiplex PCR. The table has 75,000 to 100,000 clones, 85% to 95% seen once. The time point denotes: cycle 4 day 1 (C4D1), after less than 7 weeks of nivolumab. All patients relapsed after autologous stem cell transplantation, and brentuximab vedotin exposure varied. Complete response, partial response or progressive disease was each patient's best response.

The chain joins TRBV5-4 to TRBJ2-2, with D tentatively TRBD1 (5 bases). The clonotype comes from a human donor with classical Hodgkin lymphoma. The source material was peripheral blood mononuclear cells (PBMCs), sampled before the fourth cycle of nivolumab. In DNA, the CDR3 is TGTGCCAGCAGCTTAACAGGCGTAAACACCGGGGAGCTGTTTTTT. Amino acid sequence: CASSLTGVNTGELFF.